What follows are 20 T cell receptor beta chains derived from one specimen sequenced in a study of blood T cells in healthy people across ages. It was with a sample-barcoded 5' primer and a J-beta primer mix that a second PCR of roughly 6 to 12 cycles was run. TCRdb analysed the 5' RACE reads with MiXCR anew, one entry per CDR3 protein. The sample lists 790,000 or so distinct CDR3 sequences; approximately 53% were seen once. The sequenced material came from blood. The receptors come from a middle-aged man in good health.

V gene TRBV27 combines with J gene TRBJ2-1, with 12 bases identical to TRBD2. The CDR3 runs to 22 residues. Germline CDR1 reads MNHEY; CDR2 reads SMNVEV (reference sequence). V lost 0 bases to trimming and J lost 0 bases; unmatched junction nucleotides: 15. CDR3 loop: CASSLSQPRTSGARSSYNEQFF. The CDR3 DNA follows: TGTGCCAGCAGTTTATCCCAACCGCGGACTAGCGGGGCCAGAAGCTCCTACAATGAGCAGTTCTTC.

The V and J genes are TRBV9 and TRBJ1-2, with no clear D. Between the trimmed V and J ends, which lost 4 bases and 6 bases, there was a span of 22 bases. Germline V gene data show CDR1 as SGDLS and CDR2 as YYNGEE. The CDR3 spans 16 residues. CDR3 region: CASSPRSGPAVDGYTF. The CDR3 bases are TGTGCCAGCAGCCCGAGGAGCGGGCCAGCCGTTGATGGCTACACCTTC.

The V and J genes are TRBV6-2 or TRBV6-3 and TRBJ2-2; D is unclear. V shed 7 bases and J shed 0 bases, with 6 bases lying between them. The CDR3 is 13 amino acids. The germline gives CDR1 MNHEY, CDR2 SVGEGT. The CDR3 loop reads CASKLPNTGELFF. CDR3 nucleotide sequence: TGTGCCAGCAAACTACCGAACACCGGGGAGCTGTTTTTT.

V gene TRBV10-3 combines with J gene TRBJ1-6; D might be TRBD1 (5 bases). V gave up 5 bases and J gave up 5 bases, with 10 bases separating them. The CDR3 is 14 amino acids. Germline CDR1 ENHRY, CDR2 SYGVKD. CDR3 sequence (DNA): TGTGCCATCAGTCCTGGGACGGATAATTCACCCCTCCACTTT. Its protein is CAISPGTDNSPLHF.

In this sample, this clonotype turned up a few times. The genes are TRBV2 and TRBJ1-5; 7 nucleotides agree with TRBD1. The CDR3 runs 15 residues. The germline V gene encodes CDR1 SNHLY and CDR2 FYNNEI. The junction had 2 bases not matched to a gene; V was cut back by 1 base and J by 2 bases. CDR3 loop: CASSEVGTGNQPQHF. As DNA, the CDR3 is TGTGCCAGCAGTGAAGTTGGGACAGGCAATCAGCCCCAGCATTTT.

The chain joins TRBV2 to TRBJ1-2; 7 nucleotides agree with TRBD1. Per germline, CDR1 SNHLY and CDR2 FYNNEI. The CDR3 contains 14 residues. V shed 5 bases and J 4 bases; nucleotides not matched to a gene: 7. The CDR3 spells CASSLRGQLYGYTF. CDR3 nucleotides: TGTGCCAGCAGTTTAAGGGGGCAGCTCTATGGCTACACCTTC.

The CDR3 nucleotides read TGTGCCAGCAGCGAGGGTAGCTCCTACAATGAGCAGTTCTTC. Its protein product is CASSEGSSYNEQFF. The chain carries TRBV27 and TRBJ2-1; weak D call: TRBD2 (5 bases). The CDR3 length is 14 residues. Germline values: CDR1 MNHEY, CDR2 SMNVEV (reference sequence). V lost 6 bases, J lost 0 bases, and 9 bases lay in between.

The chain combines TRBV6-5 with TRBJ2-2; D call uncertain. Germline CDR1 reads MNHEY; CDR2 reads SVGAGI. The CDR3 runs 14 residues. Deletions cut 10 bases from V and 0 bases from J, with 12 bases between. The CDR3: CATRKDSNTGELFF. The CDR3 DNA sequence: TGTGCCACCCGGAAAGATTCGAACACCGGGGAGCTGTTTTTT.

The CDR3 loop is CASSIQGDYGYTF. Here the CDR3 DNA reads TGTGCCAGCAGTATCCAGGGGGACTATGGCTACACCTTC. V is TRBV6-5 and J is TRBJ1-2; TRBD1 matches 7 bases. Germline V lookup: CDR1 MNHEY, CDR2 SVGAGI. The CDR3 covers 13 residues. With 5 bases clipped from V and 3 bases from J, the junction kept 3 bases outside the gene matches.

CDR3 DNA: TGTGCCAGCAGCTGGCTAGCGGGAGGGCCCCGGGAGACCCAGTACTTC. Protein: CASSWLAGGPRETQYF. V is TRBV7-2 and J is TRBJ2-5; TRBD2 agrees at 12 bases. V lost 4 bases to trimming and J lost 5 bases; unmatched junction nucleotides: 8. Germline V gene data show CDR1 as SGHTA and CDR2 as FQGNSA. CDR3 length equals 16 residues.

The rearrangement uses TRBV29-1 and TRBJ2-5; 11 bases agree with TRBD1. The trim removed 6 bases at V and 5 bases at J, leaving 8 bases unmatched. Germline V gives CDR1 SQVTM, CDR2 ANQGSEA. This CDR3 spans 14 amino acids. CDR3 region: CSVLDRGRTETQYF. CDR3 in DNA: TGCAGCGTGCTGGACAGGGGGCGAACGGAGACCCAGTACTTC.

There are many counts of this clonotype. CDR3 in amino acids: CASSEAFGLVAQYF. CDR3 in DNA: TGTGCCAGCAGTGAAGCGTTCGGACTAGTCGCGCAGTATTTT. The chain joins TRBV2 to TRBJ2-3, with 7 bases lining up with TRBD2. This CDR3 contains 14 residues. CDR1 and CDR2 from the germline V gene are SNHLY and FYNNEI. Trimming cost V 0 bases and J 10 bases; bases outside gene matches: 7.

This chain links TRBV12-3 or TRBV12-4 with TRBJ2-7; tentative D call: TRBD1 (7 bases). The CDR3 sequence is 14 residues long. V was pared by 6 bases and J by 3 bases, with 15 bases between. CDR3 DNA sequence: TGTGCCAGCAGGACCCAGGGGGGCAGCTACGAGCAGTACTTC. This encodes CASRTQGGSYEQYF.

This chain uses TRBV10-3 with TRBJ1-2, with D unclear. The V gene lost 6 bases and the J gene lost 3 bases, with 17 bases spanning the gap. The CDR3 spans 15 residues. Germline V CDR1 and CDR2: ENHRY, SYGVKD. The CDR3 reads CAIRPSRVSDYGYTF. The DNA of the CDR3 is TGTGCCATCAGGCCTAGTCGGGTCTCTGACTATGGCTACACCTTC.

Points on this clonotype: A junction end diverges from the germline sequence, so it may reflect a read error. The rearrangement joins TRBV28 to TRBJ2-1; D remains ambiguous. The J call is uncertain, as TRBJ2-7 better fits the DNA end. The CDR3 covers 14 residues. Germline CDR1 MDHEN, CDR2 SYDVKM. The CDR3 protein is CASSLQQEYNEQYF. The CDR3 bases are TGCGCCAGCAGTCTTCAGCAGGAGTACAATGAGCAGTACTTC.

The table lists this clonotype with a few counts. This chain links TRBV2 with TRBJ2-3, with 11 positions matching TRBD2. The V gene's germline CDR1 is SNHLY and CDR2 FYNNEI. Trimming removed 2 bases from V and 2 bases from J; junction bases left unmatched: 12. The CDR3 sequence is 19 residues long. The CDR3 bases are TGTGCCAGCAGTGAACCCTTAGCGGGGGGGCCTGATCTCACAGATACGCAGTATTTT. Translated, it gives CASSEPLAGGPDLTDTQYF.

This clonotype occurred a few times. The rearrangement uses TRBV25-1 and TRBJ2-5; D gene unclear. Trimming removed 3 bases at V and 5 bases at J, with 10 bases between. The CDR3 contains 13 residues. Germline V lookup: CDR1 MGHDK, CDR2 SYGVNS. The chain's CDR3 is CASSESVGETQYF. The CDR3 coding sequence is TGTGCCAGCAGTGAGAGCGTTGGGGAGACCCAGTACTTC.

The CDR3: CASSFSNEKLFF. CDR3 nucleotide sequence: TGTGCCAGCAGCTTTTCGAATGAAAAACTGTTTTTT. The chain is built from TRBV7-9 and TRBJ1-4; D unresolved. Per germline, CDR1 SEHNR and CDR2 FQNEAQ (reference sequence). CDR3 length: 12 residues. Trimming pared 3 bases from V and 5 bases from J, leaving 4 bases between.

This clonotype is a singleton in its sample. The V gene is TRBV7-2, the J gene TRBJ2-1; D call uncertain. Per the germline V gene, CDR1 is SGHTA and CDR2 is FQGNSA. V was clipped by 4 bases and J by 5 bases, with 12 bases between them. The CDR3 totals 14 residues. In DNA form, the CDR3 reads TGTGCCAGCAGCTACATTTCGTCAAACAATGAGCAGTTCTTC. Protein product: CASSYISSNNEQFF.

This chain's CDR3 is CASSPPGLAGEGQYF. As DNA, the CDR3 is TGTGCCAGCAGTCCGCCCGGACTAGCGGGAGAGGGGCAGTACTTC. The V call is TRBV28, the J call TRBJ2-7; 13 bases line up with TRBD2. The V gene's germline CDR1 is MDHEN and CDR2 SYDVKM. V shed 5 bases, J shed 9 bases, and the junction held 10 bases outside the gene matches. The CDR3 is 15 residues long.